This TCR beta chain originates from a study of CD8 T cell repertoires and HIV-1 epitope variants. Across the whole study: Each of Twenty-five Gag and Nef epitope peptides stimulated a separate culture. Controls included no peptide, Ebola AY9 epitope, and a CMV, EBV, flu pool. The baseline condition was 1M T cells left uncultured.

As regards this clone: Its antigen remains unidentified.

General study points: Most of the nine antigen-specific clonotypes appeared cross-reactive to autologous or escape variants.

TCRdb keeps only in-frame clones here, not all; method: immunoSEQ multiplex PCR. The table records tens of thousands of clones, over 70% of them present only once. V dropped 3 bases and J dropped 2; count of bases not matched to a gene: 13. The V gene's germline CDR1 is SGDLS and CDR2 YYNGEE. This CDR3 has 18 amino acids. The chain has TRBV9 and TRBJ2-3; 9 bases align to TRBD2. This receptor was obtained from a male donor with HIV. The sequencing input was uncultured baseline CD8+ T cells from peripheral blood mononuclear cells (PBMCs). CDR3 in amino acids: CASSGLRGGQPHTDTQYF. The DNA for the CDR3 is TGTGCCAGCAGCGGACTGCGGGGGGGTCAACCTCACACAGATACGCAGTATTTT.